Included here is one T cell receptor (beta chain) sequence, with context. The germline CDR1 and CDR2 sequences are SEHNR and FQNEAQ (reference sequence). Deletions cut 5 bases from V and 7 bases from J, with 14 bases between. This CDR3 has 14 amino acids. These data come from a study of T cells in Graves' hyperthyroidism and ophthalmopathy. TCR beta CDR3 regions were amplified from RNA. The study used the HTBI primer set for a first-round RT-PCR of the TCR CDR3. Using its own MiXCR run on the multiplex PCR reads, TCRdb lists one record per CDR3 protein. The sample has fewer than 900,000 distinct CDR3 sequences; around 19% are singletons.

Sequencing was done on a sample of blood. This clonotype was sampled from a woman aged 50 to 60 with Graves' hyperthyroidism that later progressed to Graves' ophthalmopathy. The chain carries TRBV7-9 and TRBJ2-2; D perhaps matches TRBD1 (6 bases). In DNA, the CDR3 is TGTGCCAGCAGCAATTACAGGGCAAACGGGGAGCTGTTTTTT. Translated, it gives CASSNYRANGELFF.